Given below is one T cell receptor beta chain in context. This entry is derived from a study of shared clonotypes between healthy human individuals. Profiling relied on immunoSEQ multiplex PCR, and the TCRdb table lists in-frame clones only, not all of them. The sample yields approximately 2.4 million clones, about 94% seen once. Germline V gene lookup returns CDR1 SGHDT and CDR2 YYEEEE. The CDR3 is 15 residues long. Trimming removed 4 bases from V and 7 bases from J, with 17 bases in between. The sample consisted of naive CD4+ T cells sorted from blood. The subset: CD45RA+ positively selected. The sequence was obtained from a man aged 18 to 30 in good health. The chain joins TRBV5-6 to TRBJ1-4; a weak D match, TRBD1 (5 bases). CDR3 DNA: TGTGCCAGCAGCATGGGAGGGGAGGGTGCTGAAAAACTGTTTTTT. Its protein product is CASSMGGEGAEKLFF.